The TCR beta chain under discussion was sequenced for a study of vaccination and CD4 T cells after COVID-19. Study overall: Each convalescent patient was PCR positive for SARS-CoV-2 on nasal swab; 9 or 10 cases were mild and one severe. The study drew post-COVID samples a median 101 days after diagnosis (range 35 to 161).

Treatment reported: roughly 11-day PBMC culture with coronavirus spike peptide pools or control peptides (ViraFEST assay). In the ViraFEST assay, peptide-pool expansion preceded TCR sequencing of expanded clonotypes. This clonotype counts as medium-sized (0.01 to 0.1%). Its antigen is not identified. At the Johns Hopkins FTIC core, DNA taken from cultured CD4+ T cells was sequenced by way of the Oncomine TCR Beta short-read assay. Researchers extracted genomic DNA from CD4+ T cells that had been cultured. TCRdb processed the PCR reads anew with MiXCR; each CDR3 protein has one entry. The repertoire has over 5,000 distinct CDR3 sequences, about 44% of them found once; the top ten carry about a third. This clonotype was obtained from a human donor who had recovered from COVID-19. The specimen was CD4+ T cells from blood, cultured in vitro.

CDR3 in DNA: TGCAGTGCTAGTGTCCCTGCGTTCTACGAGCAGTACTTC. Protein product: CSASVPAFYEQYF. V gene TRBV20-1 combines with J gene TRBJ2-7; D remains unclear. Trimming took 3 bases from V and 3 from J, leaving 12 bases between them. The CDR3 extends over 13 amino acids. Germline V CDR1 and CDR2: DFQATT, SNEGSKA (reference sequence).